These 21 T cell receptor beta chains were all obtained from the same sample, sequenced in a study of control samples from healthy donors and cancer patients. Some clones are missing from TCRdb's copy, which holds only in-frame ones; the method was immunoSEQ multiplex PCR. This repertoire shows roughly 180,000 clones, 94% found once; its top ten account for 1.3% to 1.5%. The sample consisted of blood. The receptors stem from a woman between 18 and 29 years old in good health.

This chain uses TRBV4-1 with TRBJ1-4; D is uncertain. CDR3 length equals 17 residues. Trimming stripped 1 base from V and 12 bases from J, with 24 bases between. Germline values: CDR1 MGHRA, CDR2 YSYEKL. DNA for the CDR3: TGCGCCAGCAGCCAAGGGCGGGGATCCACCGCCCGGGTGGAACTGTTTTTT. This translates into CASSQGRGSTARVELFF.

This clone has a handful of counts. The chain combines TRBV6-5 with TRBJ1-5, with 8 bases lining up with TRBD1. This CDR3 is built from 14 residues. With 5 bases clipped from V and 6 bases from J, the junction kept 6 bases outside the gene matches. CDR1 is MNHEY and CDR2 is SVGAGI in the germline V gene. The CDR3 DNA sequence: TGTGCCAGCAGTACTCAGGGGGCGGGTCAGCCCCAGCATTTT. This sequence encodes CASSTQGAGQPQHF.

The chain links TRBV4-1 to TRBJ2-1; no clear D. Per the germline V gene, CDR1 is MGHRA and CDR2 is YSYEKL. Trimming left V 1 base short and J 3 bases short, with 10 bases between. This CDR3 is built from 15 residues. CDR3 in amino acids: CASSQVRSIYNEQFF. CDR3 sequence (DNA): TGCGCCAGCAGCCAAGTACGGTCCATCTACAATGAGCAGTTCTTC.

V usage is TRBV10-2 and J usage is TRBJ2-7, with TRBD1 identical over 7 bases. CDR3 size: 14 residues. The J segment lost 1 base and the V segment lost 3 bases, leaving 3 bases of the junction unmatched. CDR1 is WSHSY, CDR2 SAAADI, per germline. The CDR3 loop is CASSETGDSYEQYF. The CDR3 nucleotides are TGCGCCAGCAGTGAAACAGGGGATTCCTACGAGCAGTACTTC.

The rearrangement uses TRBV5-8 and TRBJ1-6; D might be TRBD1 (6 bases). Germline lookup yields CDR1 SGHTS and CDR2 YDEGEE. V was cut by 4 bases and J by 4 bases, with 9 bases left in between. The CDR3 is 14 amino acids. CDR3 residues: CASSLTGYNSPLHF. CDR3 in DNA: TGTGCCAGCAGCCTTACAGGGTATAATTCACCCCTCCACTTT.

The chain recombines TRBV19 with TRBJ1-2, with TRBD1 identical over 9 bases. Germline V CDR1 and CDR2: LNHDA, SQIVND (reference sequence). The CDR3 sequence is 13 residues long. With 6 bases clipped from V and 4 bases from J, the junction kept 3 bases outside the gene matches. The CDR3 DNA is TGTGCCAGTAGGGACAGGGGCCCCTATGGCTACACCTTC. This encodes CASRDRGPYGYTF.

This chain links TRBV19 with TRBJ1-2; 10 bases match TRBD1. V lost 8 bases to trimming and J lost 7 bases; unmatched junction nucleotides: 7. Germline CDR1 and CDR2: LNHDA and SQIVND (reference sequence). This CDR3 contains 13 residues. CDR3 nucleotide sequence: TGTGCCAGTGAGGGACAGGGGTGGAGTGGCTACACCTTC. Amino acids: CASEGQGWSGYTF.

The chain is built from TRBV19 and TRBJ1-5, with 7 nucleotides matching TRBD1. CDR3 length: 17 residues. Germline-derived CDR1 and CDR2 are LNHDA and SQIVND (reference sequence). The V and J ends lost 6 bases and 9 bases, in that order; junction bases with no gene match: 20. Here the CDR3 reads CASRLAGVGQPGWPQHF. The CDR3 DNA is TGTGCCAGTAGGCTGGCCGGGGTGGGACAGCCCGGTTGGCCCCAGCATTTT.

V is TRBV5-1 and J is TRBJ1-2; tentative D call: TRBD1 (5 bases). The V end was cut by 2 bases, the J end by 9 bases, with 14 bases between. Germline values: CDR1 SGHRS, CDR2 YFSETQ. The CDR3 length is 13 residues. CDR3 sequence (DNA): TGCGCCAGCAGCTTCGGCGACAGCCTACGCTACACCTTC. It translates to CASSFGDSLRYTF. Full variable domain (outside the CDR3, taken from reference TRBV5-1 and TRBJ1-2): KAGVTQTPRYLIKTRGQQVTLSCSPISGHRSVSWYQQTPGQGLQFLFEYFSETQRNKGNFPGRFSGRQFSNSRSEMNVSTLELGDSALYLCASSFGDSLRYTFGSGTRLTVV.

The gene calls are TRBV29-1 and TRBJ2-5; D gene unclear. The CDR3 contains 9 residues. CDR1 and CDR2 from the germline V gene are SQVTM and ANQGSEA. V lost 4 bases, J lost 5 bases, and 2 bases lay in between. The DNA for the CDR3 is TGCAGCGTTGGTGAGACCCAGTACTTC. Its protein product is CSVGETQYF.

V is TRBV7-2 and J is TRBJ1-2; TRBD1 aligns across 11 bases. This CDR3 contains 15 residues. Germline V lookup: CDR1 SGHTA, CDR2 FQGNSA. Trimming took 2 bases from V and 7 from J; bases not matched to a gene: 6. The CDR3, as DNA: TGTGCCAGCAGCTTACGGACAGGGGGCGGATTTGGCTACACCTTC. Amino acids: CASSLRTGGGFGYTF.

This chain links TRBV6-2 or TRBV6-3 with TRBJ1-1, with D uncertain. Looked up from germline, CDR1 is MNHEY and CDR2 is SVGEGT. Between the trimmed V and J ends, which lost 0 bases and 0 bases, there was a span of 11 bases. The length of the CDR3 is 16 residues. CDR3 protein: CASSYSRGKMNTEAFF. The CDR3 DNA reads TGTGCCAGCAGTTACTCGCGCGGAAAAATGAACACTGAAGCTTTCTTT.

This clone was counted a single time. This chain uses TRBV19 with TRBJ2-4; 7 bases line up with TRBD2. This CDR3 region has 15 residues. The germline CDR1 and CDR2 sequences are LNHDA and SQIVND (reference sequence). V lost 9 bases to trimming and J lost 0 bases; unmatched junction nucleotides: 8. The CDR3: CASRKRDLAKNIQYF. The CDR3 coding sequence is TGTGCCAGCAGAAAGCGGGATCTAGCCAAAAACATTCAGTACTTC.

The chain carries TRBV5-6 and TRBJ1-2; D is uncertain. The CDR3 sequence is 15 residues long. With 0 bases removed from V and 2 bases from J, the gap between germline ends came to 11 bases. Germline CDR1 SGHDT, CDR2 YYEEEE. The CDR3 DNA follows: TGTGCCAGCAGCTTGGTTGATGGGCTGAACTATGGCTACACCTTC. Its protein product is CASSLVDGLNYGYTF.

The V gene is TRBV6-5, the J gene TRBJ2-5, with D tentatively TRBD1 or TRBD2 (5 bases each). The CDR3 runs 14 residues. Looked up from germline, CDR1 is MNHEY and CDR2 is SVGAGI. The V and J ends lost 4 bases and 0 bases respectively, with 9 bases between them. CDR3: CASSSRDHQETQYF. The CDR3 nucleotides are TGTGCCAGCAGTTCCCGGGACCACCAAGAGACCCAGTACTTC.

The DNA of the CDR3 is TGCGCCAGCAGCCGCGGAGAAATGGGGAGCGGCTACACCTTC. This gives the protein CASSRGEMGSGYTF. V is TRBV5-1 and J is TRBJ1-2; no definite D call. CDR3 size: 14 residues. V lost 4 bases, J lost 8 bases, and 18 bases lay in between. Germline V lookup: CDR1 SGHRS, CDR2 YFSETQ.

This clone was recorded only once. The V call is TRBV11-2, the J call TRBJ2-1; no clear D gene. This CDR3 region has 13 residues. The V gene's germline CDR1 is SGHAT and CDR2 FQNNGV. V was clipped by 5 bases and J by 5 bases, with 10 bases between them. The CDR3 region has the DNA TGTGCCAGCAGCCCTGGACGTAACAATGAGCAGTTCTTC. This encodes CASSPGRNNEQFF.

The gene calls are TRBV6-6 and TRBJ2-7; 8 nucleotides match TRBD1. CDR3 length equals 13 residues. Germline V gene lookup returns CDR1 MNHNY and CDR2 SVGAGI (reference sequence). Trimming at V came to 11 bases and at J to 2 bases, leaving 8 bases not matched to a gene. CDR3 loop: CACRDRRTYEQYF. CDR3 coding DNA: TGTGCCTGCCGGGACAGGAGAACCTACGAGCAGTACTTC.

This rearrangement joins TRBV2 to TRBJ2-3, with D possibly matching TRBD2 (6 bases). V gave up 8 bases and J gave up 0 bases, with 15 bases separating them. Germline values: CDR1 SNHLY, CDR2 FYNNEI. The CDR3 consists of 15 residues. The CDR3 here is CASRGLAASTDTQYF. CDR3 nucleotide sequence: TGTGCCAGCCGGGGGTTGGCTGCTAGCACAGATACGCAGTATTTT.

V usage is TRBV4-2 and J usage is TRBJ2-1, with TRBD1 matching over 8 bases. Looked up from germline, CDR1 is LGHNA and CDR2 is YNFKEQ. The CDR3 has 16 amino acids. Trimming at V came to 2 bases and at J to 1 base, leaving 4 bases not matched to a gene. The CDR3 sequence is CASSQLTGVSYNEQFF. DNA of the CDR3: TGTGCCAGCAGCCAACTGACAGGGGTTTCCTACAATGAGCAGTTCTTC.

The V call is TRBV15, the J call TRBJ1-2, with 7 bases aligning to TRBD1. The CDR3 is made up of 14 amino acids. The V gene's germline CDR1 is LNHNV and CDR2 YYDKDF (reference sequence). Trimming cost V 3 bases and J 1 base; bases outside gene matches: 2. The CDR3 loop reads CATSRGQYNYGYTF. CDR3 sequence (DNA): TGTGCCACCAGCAGGGGACAGTATAACTATGGCTACACCTTC.